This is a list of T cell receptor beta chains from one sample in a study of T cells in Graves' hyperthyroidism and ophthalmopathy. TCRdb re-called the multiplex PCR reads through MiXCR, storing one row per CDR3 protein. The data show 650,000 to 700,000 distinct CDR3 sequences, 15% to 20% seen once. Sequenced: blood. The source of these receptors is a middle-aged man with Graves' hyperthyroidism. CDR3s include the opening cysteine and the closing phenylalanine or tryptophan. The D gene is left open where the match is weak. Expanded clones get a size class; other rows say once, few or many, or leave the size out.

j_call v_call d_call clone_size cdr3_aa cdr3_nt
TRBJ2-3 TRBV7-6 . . CASSYTGSPDTQYF TGTGCCAGCAGCTATACAGGGAGCCCAGATACGCAGTATTTT
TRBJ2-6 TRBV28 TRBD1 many CASRKRQGTGANVLTF TGTGCCAGCAGAAAGAGACAGGGAACTGGGGCCAACGTCCTGACTTTC
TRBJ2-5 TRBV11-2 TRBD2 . CASTTGAGGPQETQYF TGTGCCAGCACCACAGGGGCGGGAGGGCCGCAAGAGACCCAGTACTTC
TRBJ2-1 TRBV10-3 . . CAISEAAVYNEQFF TGTGCCATCAGTGAGGCGGCGGTCTACAATGAGCAGTTCTTC
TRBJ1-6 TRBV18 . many CASSPEAGRDSPLHF TGTGCCAGCTCACCAGAGGCGGGCAGAGACTCACCCCTCCACTTT
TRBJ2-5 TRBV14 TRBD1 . CASSPGTVLRETQYF TGTGCCAGCAGCCCTGGGACAGTCCTCAGAGAGACCCAGTACTTC
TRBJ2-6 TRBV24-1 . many CATSSAQSGANVLTF TGTGCCACCAGTTCCGCGCAGTCTGGGGCCAACGTCCTGACTTTC
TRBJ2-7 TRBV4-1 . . CASSPIETSYEQYF TGCGCCAGCAGCCCGATAGAAACTAGCTACGAGCAGTACTTC
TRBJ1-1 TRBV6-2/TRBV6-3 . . CASGYNGGNTEAFF TGTGCCAGCGGTTACAATGGGGGGAACACTGAAGCTTTCTTT
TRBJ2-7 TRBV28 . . CASSTTDKKYF TGTGCCAGCAGCACTACCGATAAGAAGTACTTC
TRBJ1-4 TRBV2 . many CASREVSGEKLFF TGTGCCAGCAGAGAAGTTTCGGGAGAAAAACTGTTTTTT
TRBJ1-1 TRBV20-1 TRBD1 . CSARGTDRGGVTEAFF TGCAGTGCTAGGGGGACAGACAGGGGCGGGGTCACTGAAGCTTTCTTT
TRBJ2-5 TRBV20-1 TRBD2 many CSARSGTSGRETQHF TGCAGTGCTAGGAGTGGGACTAGCGGGAGAGAGACCCAGCACTTC
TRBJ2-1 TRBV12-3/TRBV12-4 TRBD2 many CASSPAGGGYNEQFF TGTGCCAGCAGTCCGGCGGGAGGAGGGTACAATGAGCAGTTCTTC
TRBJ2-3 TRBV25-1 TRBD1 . CASSELGQGSDTQYF TGTGCCAGCAGTGAATTGGGACAGGGCTCAGATACGCAGTATTTT
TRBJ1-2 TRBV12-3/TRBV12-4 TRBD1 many CASSSEETGSGGYTF TGTGCCAGCAGTTCTGAAGAGACAGGGTCAGGGGGCTACACCTTC
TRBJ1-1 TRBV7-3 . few CASSLSVGENTEAFF TGTGCCAGCAGCTTAAGTGTAGGGGAGAACACTGAAGCTTTCTTT
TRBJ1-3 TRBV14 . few CASSQVLGATGNTIYF TGTGCCAGCAGCCAAGTTCTGGGGGCGACTGGAAACACCATATATTTT
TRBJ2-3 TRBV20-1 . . CSASLTDTQYF TGCAGTGCTAGCCTCACAGATACGCAGTATTTT
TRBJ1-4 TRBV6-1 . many CASSDYAATNEKLFF TGTGCCAGCAGTGATTATGCGGCAACTAATGAAAAACTGTTTTTT
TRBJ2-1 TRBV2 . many CASRRGMNNEQFF TGTGCCAGCAGAAGGGGGATGAACAATGAGCAGTTCTTC
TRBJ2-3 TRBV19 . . CASSEGPSDTQYF TGTGCCAGTAGTGAGGGCCCTTCGGATACGCAGTATTTT
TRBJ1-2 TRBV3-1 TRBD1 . CASSTKVQGDYGYTF TGTGCCAGCAGCACTAAGGTGCAGGGGGACTATGGCTACACCTTC
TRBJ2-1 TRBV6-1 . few CASSVQQSNNEQFF TGTGCCAGCAGTGTACAACAGAGTAACAATGAGCAGTTCTTC
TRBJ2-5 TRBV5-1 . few CASSSLLRGVQETQYF TGCGCCAGCAGCTCCCTGTTGCGCGGGGTTCAAGAGACCCAGTACTTC
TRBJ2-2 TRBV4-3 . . CASSIGVGTNTGELFF TGCGCCAGCAGCATAGGGGTAGGAACTAACACCGGGGAGCTGTTTTTT
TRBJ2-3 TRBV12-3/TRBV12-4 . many CASSSEVVTDTQYF TGTGCCAGCAGTTCAGAGGTAGTCACAGATACGCAGTATTTT
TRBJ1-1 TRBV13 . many CASSSSTVMNTEAFF TGTGCCAGCAGCTCATCGACAGTGATGAACACTGAAGCTTTCTTT
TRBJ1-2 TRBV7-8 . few CASSKQGRGYTF TGTGCCAGCAGCAAACAGGGTCGAGGCTACACCTTC
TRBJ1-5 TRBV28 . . CASSLFWSGKAHQPQHF TGTGCCAGCAGTTTATTTTGGTCCGGGAAGGCCCATCAGCCCCAGCATTTT
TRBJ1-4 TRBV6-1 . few CASRSRAGRSNEKLFF TGTGCCAGCAGGTCCAGGGCAGGGAGGAGTAATGAAAAACTGTTTTTT
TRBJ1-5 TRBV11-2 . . CASSQERYSNQPQQF TGCGCCAGCAGCCAAGAAAGGTATAGCAATCAGCCCCAGCAGTTT
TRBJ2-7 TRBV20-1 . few CSASPGPFNYEQYF TGCAGTGCTAGCCCGGGACCGTTTAATTACGAGCAGTACTTC
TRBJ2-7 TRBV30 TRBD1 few CAWAGTGFYEQYF TGTGCCTGGGCGGGGACAGGGTTCTACGAGCAGTACTTC
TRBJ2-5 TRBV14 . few CASSAPGPRRETQYF TGTGCCAGCAGCGCCCCGGGACCCCGAAGGGAGACCCAGTACTTC
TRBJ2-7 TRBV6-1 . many CASSYSVGEFYEQYF TGTGCCAGCAGTTATTCTGTTGGGGAGTTCTACGAGCAGTACTTC
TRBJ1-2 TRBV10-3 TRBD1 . CAIRITGGHGYTF TGTGCCATCAGAATCACAGGGGGCCACGGCTACACCTTC
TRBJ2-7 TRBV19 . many CASSIAGAGSREQYF TGTGCCAGTAGTATCGCGGGGGCCGGGTCGCGGGAGCAGTACTTC
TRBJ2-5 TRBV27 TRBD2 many CASRGLAGEETQYF TGTGCCAGCAGAGGACTAGCGGGAGAAGAGACCCAGTACTTC
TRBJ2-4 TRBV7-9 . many CASSLGVAKNIQYF TGTGCCAGCAGCTTAGGCGTCGCCAAAAACATTCAGTACTTC
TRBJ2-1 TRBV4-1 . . CASSQGPLSSYNEQFF TGCGCCAGCAGCCAAGGCCCATTGAGCTCCTACAATGAGCAGTTCTTC
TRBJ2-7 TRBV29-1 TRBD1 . CSVPSTGGWNEQYF TGCAGCGTTCCCTCGACAGGGGGGTGGAACGAGCAGTACTTC